The clone carrying this T cell receptor (beta chain) came up many times. Its antigen is as yet unknown. Trimming shortened V by 6 bases and J by 5 bases, and 13 bases separated the two germline ends. Looked up from germline, CDR1 is SGHTA and CDR2 is FQGNSA. This CDR3 region has 13 residues. Template-switching 5'RACE yielded the TCR cDNA; a universal primer site and UMIs were added in the process. TCRdb reprocessed the 5' RACE reads with MiXCR, giving one entry per CDR3 protein. The table has some 240,000 distinct CDR3 sequences, about 5% seen once; the top ten hold roughly 3.4%. The sample comes from a study of T cells after yellow fever vaccination. Study-wide findings and caveats: Most primary-vaccination clones recurred post-booster (nearly 98% CD4, about 90% CD8).

The chain carries TRBV7-2 and TRBJ1-1; the D gene is possibly TRBD1 (5 bases). This specimen was CD4+ T cells sorted from PBMCs, taken on the day of the yellow fever booster vaccination. The TCR originated in a man aged 18 to 35 who received the YFV17D yellow fever vaccine. CDR3 sequence reads: CASSSIRDTEAFF. The CDR3 region has the DNA TGTGCCAGCAGTTCTATCAGGGATACTGAAGCTTTCTTT.